One sample yielded the 29 T cell receptor beta chains listed below, sequenced in a study of shared clonotypes between healthy human individuals. Sequencing was performed with immunoSEQ multiplex PCR; in TCRdb, only in-frame clones are kept and a portion is missing. This table holds 2 million to 3 million clones, 93% found once. The material sequenced was naive CD4+ T cells from PBMCs. Subset denoted: CD45RA+ positively selected. Receptors were obtained from a man younger than 35 in good health. Some clones in this sample may be carry-over from other donors' samples.

The chain couples TRBV5-1 to TRBJ2-3, with 7 nucleotides matching TRBD2. The CDR3 contains 15 residues. V was pared by 0 bases and J by 5 bases, with 6 bases of the junction left unmatched. CDR1 SGHRS and CDR2 YFSETQ come from the germline V gene. The CDR3 loop is CASSLGGSFGDTQYF. In nucleotides, the CDR3 is TGCGCCAGCAGCTTGGGCGGGAGTTTCGGAGATACGCAGTATTTT.

The gene calls are TRBV29-1 and TRBJ1-3; D is undetermined. Germline V lookup: CDR1 SQVTM, CDR2 ANQGSEA. V lost 4 bases to trimming and J lost 0 bases, with 10 bases between them. The CDR3 is 14 residues long. The CDR3 reads CSVGEDPSGNTIYF. The DNA of the CDR3 is TGCAGCGTTGGGGAGGACCCCTCTGGAAACACCATATATTTT.

This sequence joins TRBV4-2 and TRBJ1-2; D not certain. V was clipped by 3 bases and J by 1 base, with 15 bases between them. Germline CDR1 reads LGHNA; CDR2 reads YNFKEQ. CDR3 length equals 16 residues. CDR3 sequence: CASSQPTHRDNYGYTF. DNA for the CDR3: TGTGCCAGCAGCCAGCCTACACACCGGGATAACTATGGCTACACCTTC.

The rearrangement joins TRBV7-2 to TRBJ2-6; no clear D gene. Per germline, CDR1 SGHTA and CDR2 FQGNSA. The CDR3 covers 18 residues. The germline V and J ends were trimmed by 1 base and 0 bases, with 13 bases remaining between them. The DNA for the CDR3 is TGTGCCAGCAGCTTAGTAGGTCAGTTTTACTCTGGGGCCAACGTCCTGACTTTC. The encoded protein is CASSLVGQFYSGANVLTF.

The CDR3 DNA is TGTGCCATCAGTGTATCAAGCGGGAGGATCTACAATGAGCAGTTCTTC. This codes for CAISVSSGRIYNEQFF. J is TRBJ2-1 and V is TRBV10-3; 9 bases are a match to TRBD2. CDR3 length: 16 residues. CDR1 and CDR2 from the germline V gene are ENHRY and SYGVKD. V was pared by 4 bases and J by 3 bases, with 7 bases of the junction left unmatched.

This clone was found once. The genes are TRBV6-5 and TRBJ2-7; 7 bases match TRBD2. Germline values: CDR1 MNHEY, CDR2 SVGAGI. The CDR3 is 15 amino acids. J was trimmed by 7 bases and V by 6 bases; bases with no gene match: 15. The CDR3 spells CASSPSGEGLFEQYF. Here the CDR3 DNA reads TGTGCCAGCAGCCCCTCCGGGGAGGGCCTTTTTGAGCAGTACTTC.

In its sample, this clone was seen once. The V call is TRBV7-9, the J call TRBJ1-5; TRBD1 aligns across 7 bases. Germline V gene lookup returns CDR1 SEHNR and CDR2 FQNEAQ (reference sequence). V trimming: 5 bases; J trimming: 7 bases; junction bases outside the gene matches: 2. The CDR3 is made up of 12 amino acids. DNA for the CDR3: TGTGCCAGCAGCATGACAGGGCAGCCCCAGCATTTT. Amino acids: CASSMTGQPQHF.

In regard to this clone: Other DNA sequences in the sample encode the same CDR3. In DNA, the CDR3 is TGTGCCAGCAGTGTTCCGGGACAGGGTCGGGGCTACACCTTC. Translated: CASSVPGQGRGYTF. The rearrangement joins TRBV28 to TRBJ1-2, with 9 bases lining up with TRBD1. After removal of 5 bases from V and 8 bases from J, the junction contained 9 bases not matched to a gene. The CDR3 covers 14 residues. Looked up from germline, CDR1 is MDHEN and CDR2 is SYDVKM.

A few counts support this clone. This chain links TRBV10-1 with TRBJ2-7, with D unresolved. The V and J ends lost 4 bases and 3 bases respectively, with 7 bases between them. In germline, CDR1 is WNHNN, CDR2 SYGVQD (reference sequence). The CDR3 extends over 12 amino acids. The CDR3 coding sequence is TGCGCCAGCAGTGCTGGTTTCTACGAGCAGTACTTC. Its protein product is CASSAGFYEQYF.

The rearrangement links TRBV15 to TRBJ2-7; D is unclear. The germline CDR1 and CDR2 sequences are LNHNV and YYDKDF (reference sequence). This CDR3 spans 15 amino acids. Deletions cut 1 base from V and 5 bases from J, with 15 bases between. Here the CDR3 DNA reads TGTGCCACCAGCAGAGGGGCAGCCAATTCTGACGAGCAGTACTTC. Translated: CATSRGAANSDEQYF.

V and J are TRBV19 and TRBJ1-1; perhaps TRBD1 as D (5 bases). The length of the CDR3 is 15 residues. The germline CDR1 and CDR2 sequences are LNHDA and SQIVND (reference sequence). The V end lost 4 bases, the J end lost 1 base, and 13 bases lay between the germline ends. CDR3 sequence reads: CASSTWGSPNTEAFF. Written as DNA, the CDR3 is TGTGCCAGTAGTACCTGGGGGTCCCCGAACACTGAAGCTTTCTTT.

This sequence joins TRBV10-2 and TRBJ1-2, with 7 bases fitting TRBD1. CDR1 and CDR2 (germline): WSHSY, SAAADI. V shed 2 bases and J 6 bases; nucleotides not matched to a gene: 3. The CDR3 contains 13 residues. In DNA, the CDR3 is TGCGCCAGCAGTGAGGCGACAGGGCATGGCTACACCTTC. Protein: CASSEATGHGYTF.

The J gene is TRBJ2-3, the V gene TRBV18; 11 nucleotides line up with TRBD1. This CDR3 has 15 amino acids. The V gene's germline CDR1 is KGHSH and CDR2 LQKENI. The ends lost 5 bases at V and 4 bases at J; junction bases unmatched: 5. In DNA form, the CDR3 reads TGTGCCAGCTCATCCGGACAGGGGGCGTCAGATACGCAGTATTTT. It codes for CASSSGQGASDTQYF.

The V gene is TRBV5-1, the J gene TRBJ2-7; D could derive from TRBD1 or TRBD2 (6 bases each). The CDR3 sequence is 14 residues long. V shed 5 bases and J shed 0 bases, with 12 bases lying between them. The V gene's germline CDR1 is SGHRS and CDR2 YFSETQ. The CDR3 is CASRGGRSSYEQYF. The CDR3 DNA follows: TGCGCCAGCAGAGGGGGGAGGAGCTCCTACGAGCAGTACTTC.

V gene TRBV5-1 combines with J gene TRBJ2-3, with 7 nucleotides matching TRBD1. Trimming took 3 bases from V and 11 from J; bases not matched to a gene: 9. The germline V gene has CDR1 SGHRS and CDR2 YFSETQ. CDR3 length equals 13 residues. CDR3 nucleotide sequence: TGCGCCAGCAGCTATGACCGGGACAGCAAGCAGTATTTT. Protein: CASSYDRDSKQYF.

The V call is TRBV2, the J call TRBJ2-1, with D tentatively TRBD1 (6 bases). Deletions cut 6 bases from V and 6 bases from J, with 18 bases between. Germline V lookup: CDR1 SNHLY, CDR2 FYNNEI. This CDR3 spans 15 amino acids. CDR3 in DNA: TGTGCCAGCAGGAAAGGCAGGGGAGAGGTCAATGAGCAGTTCTTC. This gives the protein CASRKGRGEVNEQFF.

The chain carries TRBV21-1 and TRBJ2-3; the D segment call TRBD1 is taken from the table without a DNA check. TRBV21-1 is tagged as a pseudogene. The CDR3 covers 16 residues. The CDR3 DNA follows: TGTGCCAGCAGCAAAGTTAAGGGGGCCGGGACAGATACGCAGTATTTT. It encodes CASSKVKGAGTDTQYF.

The chain has TRBV9 and TRBJ2-6, with TRBD1 as a possible D gene (6 bases). Trimming stripped 0 bases from V and 0 bases from J, with 10 bases between. CDR1 is SGDLS and CDR2 is YYNGEE in the germline V gene. The CDR3 sequence is 17 residues long. CDR3 in DNA: TGTGCCAGCAGCGTAGTTGGACAGATCTCTGGGGCCAACGTCCTGACTTTC. This gives the protein CASSVVGQISGANVLTF. The full variable domain, rest sourced from reference TRBV9 and TRBJ2-6, is DSGVTQTPKHLITATGQRVTLRCSPRSGDLSVYWYQQSLDQGLQFLIQYYNGEERAKGNILERFSAQQFPDLHSELNLSSLELGDSALYFCASSVVGQISGANVLTFGAGSRLTVL.

This clone was counted a single time. The chain uses TRBV6-6 and TRBJ2-1; weak D call: TRBD2 (6 bases). Trimming shortened V by 6 bases and J by 6 bases, and 12 bases separated the two germline ends. The CDR3 has 13 residues. CDR1 is MNHNY, CDR2 SVGAGI, per germline (reference sequence). The DNA for the CDR3 is TGTGCCAGCAGGACGACTAGTCGCAATGAGCAGTTCTTC. The encoded protein is CASRTTSRNEQFF.

The chain employs TRBV5-6 and TRBJ1-2; 10 bases match TRBD1. V was pared by 0 bases and J by 4 bases, with 3 bases of the junction left unmatched. Germline-derived CDR1 and CDR2 are SGHDT and YYEEEE. The CDR3 sequence is 15 residues long. Here the CDR3 reads CASSLGQGAFYGYTF. CDR3 DNA: TGTGCCAGCAGCTTGGGACAGGGGGCCTTCTATGGCTACACCTTC.

The chain uses TRBV5-1 and TRBJ2-7, with TRBD2 identical over 14 bases. The CDR3 has 20 residues. The V and J ends lost 4 bases and 2 bases, in that order; junction bases with no gene match: 17. The germline V gene has CDR1 SGHRS and CDR2 YFSETQ. The CDR3 nucleotides read TGCGCCAGCAGCCCGGAGGCAGGGCCGGGACTAGCGGGGGCAACCTACGAGCAGTACTTC. It encodes CASSPEAGPGLAGATYEQYF.

The chain recombines TRBV11-2 with TRBJ2-1, with D uncertain. Trimming shortened V by 4 bases and J by 9 bases, and 16 bases separated the two germline ends. CDR3 length: 14 amino acids. Germline V gives CDR1 SGHAT, CDR2 FQNNGV. DNA of the CDR3: TGTGCCAGCAGCTCCCAGAGTAGCTCAGTTGAGCAGTTCTTC. Its translation: CASSSQSSSVEQFF. Together with reference TRBV11-2 and TRBJ2-1, the CDR3 gives the full variable domain: EAGVAQSPRYKIIEKRQSVAFWCNPISGHATLYWYQQILGQGPKLLIQFQNNGVVDDSQLPKDRFSAERLKGVDSTLKIQPAKLEDSAVYLCASSSQSSSVEQFFGPGTRLTVL.

About this clone: In the same sample, other DNA sequences code for this CDR3. V is TRBV18 and J is TRBJ2-5, with 12 nucleotides matching TRBD2. The CDR3 length is 16 residues. CDR1 is KGHSH and CDR2 is LQKENI in the germline V gene. After removal of 0 bases from V and 5 bases from J, the junction contained 4 bases not matched to a gene. CDR3 in DNA: TGTGCCAGCTCACCACCGAGACTAGCGGGAGTGGAGACCCAGTACTTC. Its translation is CASSPPRLAGVETQYF.

This sequence joins TRBV4-1 and TRBJ1-1; D call uncertain. The CDR3 contains 16 residues. CDR1 is MGHRA and CDR2 is YSYEKL in the germline V gene. V gave up 1 base and J gave up 4 bases, with 16 bases separating them. CDR3 protein: CASSQGGVGIGTEAFF. As DNA, the CDR3 is TGCGCCAGCAGCCAAGGCGGCGTTGGTATAGGCACTGAAGCTTTCTTT.

Notes on this clone: Other DNA sequences within the sample encode an identical CDR3. The chain recombines TRBV11-2 with TRBJ2-7; TRBD2 matches at 8 bases. The CDR3 runs to 14 residues. Per the germline V gene, CDR1 is SGHAT and CDR2 is FQNNGV. The J segment lost 2 bases and the V segment lost 1 base, leaving 1 base of the junction unmatched. Here the CDR3 reads CASSLASGPYEQYF. Written as DNA, the CDR3 is TGTGCCAGCAGCTTAGCTAGCGGGCCCTACGAGCAGTACTTC.

The rearrangement uses TRBV7-8 and TRBJ1-5; perhaps TRBD1 as D (5 bases). The CDR3 loop spans 16 amino acids. Trimming left V 3 bases short and J 2 bases short, with 14 bases between. The germline V gene has CDR1 SGHVS and CDR2 FQNEAQ. The CDR3 DNA sequence: TGTGCCAGCAGCTTGGGGCTTTATCTAGGCAATCAGCCCCAGCATTTT. This gives the protein CASSLGLYLGNQPQHF.

The V call is TRBV13, the J call TRBJ1-3; D not certain. Deletions cut 2 bases from V and 3 bases from J, with 2 bases between. CDR3 length equals 12 residues. Germline lookup yields CDR1 PRHDT and CDR2 FYEKMQ (reference sequence). CDR3 loop: CASSLIGNTIYF. Here the CDR3 DNA reads TGTGCCAGCAGCTTAATTGGAAACACCATATATTTT.

The chain employs TRBV5-5 and TRBJ2-1, with 11 nucleotides matching TRBD2. The germline gives CDR1 SGHKS, CDR2 YYEKEE (reference sequence). V shed 3 bases, J shed 3 bases, and the junction held 14 bases outside the gene matches. The CDR3 is 19 amino acids. Here the CDR3 DNA reads TGTGCCAGCAGCTCGCCGACAGGCACGGGACTAGCGGACTACAATGAGCAGTTCTTC. Translated: CASSSPTGTGLADYNEQFF.

A note on this clone: The same CDR3 is also encoded by other DNA sequences in this sample. V and J are TRBV7-2 and TRBJ2-3, with D tentatively TRBD1 or TRBD2 (5 bases each). Trimming cost V 1 base and J 2 bases, with 10 bases left between them. CDR3 length equals 15 residues. Germline V gene sequence: CDR1 SGHTA, CDR2 FQGNSA. CDR3 nucleotide sequence: TGTGCCAGCAGCTTAGTTGGGACCACCACAGATACGCAGTATTTT. Its translation: CASSLVGTTTDTQYF.